The 2 T cell receptor beta chains below were found in one sample sequenced in a study of T cell repertoires in cytomegalovirus infection. TCRdb independently ran MiXCR on the reads; one entry per CDR3 protein. In the table there are around 270,000 distinct CDR3 sequences, approximately 9.1% of which are singletons. Sequenced: PBMCs. The source of these receptors is a human donor in good health (CMV status not recorded). Some clones in this sample may be carry-over from other donors' samples.

This clonotype was seen repeatedly, ten times or more. The rearrangement uses TRBV28 and TRBJ2-3; D is unresolved. Germline lookup yields CDR1 MDHEN and CDR2 SYDVKM. This CDR3 is built from 19 residues. The ends were cut back, 5 bases at V and 2 bases at J, with 26 bases in the middle. DNA for the CDR3: TGTGCCAGCAGTCCACCTACCCCGGACCCTCCTTTAATCACAGATACGCAGTATTTT. Residues: CASSPPTPDPPLITDTQYF. Looking up the rest from reference TRBV28 and TRBJ2-3 gives the full variable domain: DVKVTQSSRYLVKRTGEKVFLECVQDMDHENMFWYRQDPGLGLRLIYFSYDVKMKEKGDIPEGYSVSREKKERFSLILESASTNQTSMYLCASSPPTPDPPLITDTQYFGPGTRLTVL.

This chain uses TRBV20-1 with TRBJ1-3; D unclear. Trimming stripped 0 bases from V and 5 bases from J, with 8 bases between. CDR1 is DFQATT and CDR2 is SNEGSKA in the germline V gene (reference sequence). This CDR3 spans 13 amino acids. The CDR3 protein is CSARDNSRNTIYF. In DNA, the CDR3 is TGCAGTGCTAGAGATAACAGCCGAAACACCATATATTTT.